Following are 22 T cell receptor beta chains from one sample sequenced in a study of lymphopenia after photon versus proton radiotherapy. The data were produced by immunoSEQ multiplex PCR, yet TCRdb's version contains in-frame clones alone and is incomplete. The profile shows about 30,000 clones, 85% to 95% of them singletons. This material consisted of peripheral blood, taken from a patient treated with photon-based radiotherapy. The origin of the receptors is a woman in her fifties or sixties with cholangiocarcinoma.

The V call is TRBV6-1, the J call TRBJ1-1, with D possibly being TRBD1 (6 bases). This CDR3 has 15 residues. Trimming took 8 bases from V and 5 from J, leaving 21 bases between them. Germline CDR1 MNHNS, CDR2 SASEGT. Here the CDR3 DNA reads TGTGCCAGCCACTTCGACAGGCGGGTAAGAACTGAAGCTTTCTTT. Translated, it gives CASHFDRRVRTEAFF.

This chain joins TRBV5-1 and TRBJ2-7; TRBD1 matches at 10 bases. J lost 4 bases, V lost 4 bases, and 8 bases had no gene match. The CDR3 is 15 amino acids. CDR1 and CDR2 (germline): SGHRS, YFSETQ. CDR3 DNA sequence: TGCGCCAGCAGCCCCTGGACAGGGGGACCTTACGAGCAGTACTTC. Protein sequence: CASSPWTGGPYEQYF.

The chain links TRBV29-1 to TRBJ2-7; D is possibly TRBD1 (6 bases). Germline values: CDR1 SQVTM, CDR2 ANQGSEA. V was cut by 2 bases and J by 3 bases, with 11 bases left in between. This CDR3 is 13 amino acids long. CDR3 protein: CSVESGADYEQYF. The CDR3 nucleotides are TGCAGCGTTGAATCAGGGGCGGACTACGAGCAGTACTTC.

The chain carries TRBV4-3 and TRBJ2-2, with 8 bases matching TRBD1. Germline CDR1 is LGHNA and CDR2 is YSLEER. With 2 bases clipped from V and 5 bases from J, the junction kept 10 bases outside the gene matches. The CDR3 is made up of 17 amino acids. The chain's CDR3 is CASSQFLSGGRTGELFF. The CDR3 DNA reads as TGCGCCAGCAGCCAATTCCTTTCAGGGGGCCGGACCGGGGAGCTGTTTTTT.

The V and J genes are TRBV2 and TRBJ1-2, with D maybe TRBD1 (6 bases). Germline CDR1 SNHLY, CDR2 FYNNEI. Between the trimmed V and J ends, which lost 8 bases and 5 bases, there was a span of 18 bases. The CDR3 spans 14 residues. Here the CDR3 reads CASRTQGRAYGYTF. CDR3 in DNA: TGTGCCAGCCGGACCCAGGGGAGAGCATATGGCTACACCTTC.

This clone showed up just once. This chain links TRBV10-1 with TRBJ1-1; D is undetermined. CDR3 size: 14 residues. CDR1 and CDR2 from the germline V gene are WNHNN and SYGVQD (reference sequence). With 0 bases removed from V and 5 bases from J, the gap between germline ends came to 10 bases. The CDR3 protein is CASSESGRETEAFF. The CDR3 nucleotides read TGCGCCAGCAGTGAGTCGGGAAGGGAAACTGAAGCTTTCTTT.

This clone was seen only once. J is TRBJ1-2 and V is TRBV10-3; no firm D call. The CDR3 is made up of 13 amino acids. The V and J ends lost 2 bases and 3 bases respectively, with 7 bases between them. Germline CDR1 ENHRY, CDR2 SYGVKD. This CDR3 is CAISELAYYGYTF. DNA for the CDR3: TGTGCCATCAGTGAGCTCGCTTACTATGGCTACACCTTC.

Here the CDR3 reads CASSQDPGNNYGYTF. The CDR3 coding sequence is TGCGCCAGCAGCCAAGATCCGGGAAACAACTATGGCTACACCTTC. J is TRBJ1-2 and V is TRBV4-3, with D unclear. V lost 0 bases to trimming and J lost 2 bases, with 10 bases between them. CDR1 LGHNA and CDR2 YSLEER come from the germline V gene. The length of the CDR3 is 15 residues.

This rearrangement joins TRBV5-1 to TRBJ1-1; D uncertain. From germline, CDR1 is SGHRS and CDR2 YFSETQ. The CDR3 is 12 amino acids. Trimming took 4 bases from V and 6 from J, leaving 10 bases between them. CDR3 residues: CASSGEWAEAFF. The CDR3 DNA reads TGCGCCAGCAGCGGAGAATGGGCTGAAGCTTTCTTT.

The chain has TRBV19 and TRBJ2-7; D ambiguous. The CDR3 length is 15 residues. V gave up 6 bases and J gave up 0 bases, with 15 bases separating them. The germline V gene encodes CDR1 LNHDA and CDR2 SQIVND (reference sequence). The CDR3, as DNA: TGTGCCAGTAGCCGGACGATCCAATCCTCCTACGAGCAGTACTTC. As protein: CASSRTIQSSYEQYF.

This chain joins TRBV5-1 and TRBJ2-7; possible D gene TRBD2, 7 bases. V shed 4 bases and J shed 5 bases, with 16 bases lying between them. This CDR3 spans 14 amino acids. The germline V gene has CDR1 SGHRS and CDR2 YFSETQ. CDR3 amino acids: CASSPTGGGNEQYF. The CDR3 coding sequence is TGCGCCAGCAGCCCGACAGGCGGGGGAAACGAGCAGTACTTC. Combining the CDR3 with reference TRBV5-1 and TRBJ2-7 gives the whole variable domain KAGVTQTPRYLIKTRGQQVTLSCSPISGHRSVSWYQQTPGQGLQFLFEYFSETQRNKGNFPGRFSGRQFSNSRSEMNVSTLELGDSALYLCASSPTGGGNEQYFGPGTRLTVT.

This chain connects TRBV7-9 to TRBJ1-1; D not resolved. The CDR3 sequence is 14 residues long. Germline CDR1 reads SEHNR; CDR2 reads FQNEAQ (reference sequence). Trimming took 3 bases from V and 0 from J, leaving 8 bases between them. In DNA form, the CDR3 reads TGTGCCAGCAGCTTTTACAGTCTGAACACTGAAGCTTTCTTT. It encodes CASSFYSLNTEAFF. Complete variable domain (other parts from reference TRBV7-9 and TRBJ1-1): DTGVSQNPRHKITKRGQNVTFRCDPISEHNRLYWYRQTLGQGPEFLTYFQNEAQLEKSRLLSDRFSAERPKGSFSTLEIQRTEQGDSAMYLCASSFYSLNTEAFFGQGTRLTVV.

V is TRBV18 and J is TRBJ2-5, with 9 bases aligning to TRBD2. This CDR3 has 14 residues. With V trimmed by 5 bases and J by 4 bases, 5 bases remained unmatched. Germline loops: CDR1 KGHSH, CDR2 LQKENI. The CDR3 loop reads CASSALAGLETQYF. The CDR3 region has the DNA TGTGCCAGCTCAGCCCTAGCGGGGTTAGAGACCCAGTACTTC.

This CDR3 reads CASSPDSDMVGYTF. The DNA of the CDR3 is TGTGCCAGCTCACCGGACAGTGACATGGTTGGCTACACCTTC. This rearrangement joins TRBV18 to TRBJ1-2; D perhaps matches TRBD1 (6 bases). This CDR3 comprises 14 residues. The germline V gene encodes CDR1 KGHSH and CDR2 LQKENI. V was clipped by 3 bases and J by 7 bases, with 15 bases between them.

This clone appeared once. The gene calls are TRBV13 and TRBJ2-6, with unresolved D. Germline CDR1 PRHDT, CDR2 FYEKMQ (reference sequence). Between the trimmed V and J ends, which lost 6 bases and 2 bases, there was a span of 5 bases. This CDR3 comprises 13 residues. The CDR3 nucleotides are TGTGCCAGCAGTCGCGCTGGGGCCAACGTCCTGACTTTC. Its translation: CASSRAGANVLTF.

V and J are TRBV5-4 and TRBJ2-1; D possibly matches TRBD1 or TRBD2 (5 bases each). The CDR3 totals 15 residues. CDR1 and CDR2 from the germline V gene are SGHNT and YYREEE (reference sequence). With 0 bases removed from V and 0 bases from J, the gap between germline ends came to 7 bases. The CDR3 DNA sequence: TGTGCCAGCAGCTTGGGGGGGAGCTCCTACAATGAGCAGTTCTTC. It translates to CASSLGGSSYNEQFF.

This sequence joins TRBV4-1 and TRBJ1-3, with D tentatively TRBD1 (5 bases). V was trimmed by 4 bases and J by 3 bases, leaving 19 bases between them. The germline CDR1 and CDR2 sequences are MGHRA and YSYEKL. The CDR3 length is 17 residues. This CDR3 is CASSPLGLVGDGNTIYF. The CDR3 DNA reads TGCGCCAGCAGCCCCCTCGGCCTCGTAGGGGATGGAAACACCATATATTTT.

The CDR3 DNA reads TGCGCCAGCAGCCAAGATAGGGGGGGGAGTAGCAATCAGCCCCAGCATTTT. Its protein product is CASSQDRGGSSNQPQHF. The chain combines TRBV4-3 with TRBJ1-5; weak D call: TRBD1 (6 bases). In germline, CDR1 is LGHNA, CDR2 YSLEER. Trimming cost V 0 bases and J 0 bases, with 12 bases left between them. This CDR3 comprises 17 residues.

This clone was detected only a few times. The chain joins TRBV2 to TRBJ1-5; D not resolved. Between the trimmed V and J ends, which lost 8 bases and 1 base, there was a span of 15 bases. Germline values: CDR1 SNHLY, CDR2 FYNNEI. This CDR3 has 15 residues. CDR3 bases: TGTGCCAGCTCCCCCATGGACGGGAGCAATCAGCCCCAGCATTTT. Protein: CASSPMDGSNQPQHF.

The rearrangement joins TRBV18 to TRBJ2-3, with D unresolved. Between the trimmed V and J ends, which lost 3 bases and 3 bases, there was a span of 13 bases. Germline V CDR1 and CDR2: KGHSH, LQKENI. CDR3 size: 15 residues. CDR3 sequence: CASSPSTSETDTQYF. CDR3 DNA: TGTGCCAGCTCACCCTCGACTTCAGAAACAGATACGCAGTATTTT.

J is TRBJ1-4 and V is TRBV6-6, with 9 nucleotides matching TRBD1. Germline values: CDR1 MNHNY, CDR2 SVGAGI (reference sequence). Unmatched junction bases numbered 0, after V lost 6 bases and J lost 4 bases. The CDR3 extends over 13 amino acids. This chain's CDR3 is CASRTGGNEKLFF. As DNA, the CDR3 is TGTGCCAGCAGGACAGGGGGTAATGAAAAACTGTTTTTT.

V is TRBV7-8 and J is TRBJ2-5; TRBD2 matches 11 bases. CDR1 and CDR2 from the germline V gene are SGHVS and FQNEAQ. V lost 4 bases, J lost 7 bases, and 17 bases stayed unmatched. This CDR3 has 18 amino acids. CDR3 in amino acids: CASSSLKPGTSGGGTQYF. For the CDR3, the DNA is TGTGCCAGCAGCTCTCTAAAACCCGGGACTAGCGGTGGCGGGACCCAGTACTTC.